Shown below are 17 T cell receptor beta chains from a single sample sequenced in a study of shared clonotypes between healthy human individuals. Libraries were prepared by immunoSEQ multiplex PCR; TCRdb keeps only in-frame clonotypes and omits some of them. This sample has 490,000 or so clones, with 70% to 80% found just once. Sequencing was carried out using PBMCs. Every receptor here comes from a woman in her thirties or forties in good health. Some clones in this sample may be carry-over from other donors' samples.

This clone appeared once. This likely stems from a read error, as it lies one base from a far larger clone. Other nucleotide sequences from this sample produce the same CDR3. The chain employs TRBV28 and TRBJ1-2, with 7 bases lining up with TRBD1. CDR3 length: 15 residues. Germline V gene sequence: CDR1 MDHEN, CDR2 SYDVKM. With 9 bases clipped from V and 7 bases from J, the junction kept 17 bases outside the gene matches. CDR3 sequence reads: CASSPSDRDNPGYTF. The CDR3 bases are TGTGCCAGTAGTCCTTCCGACAGGGACAACCCTGGCTACACCTTC.

The CDR3 nucleotides read TGTGCCAGCAGTTTGGAGGGGACAGGGGAAGCTTTCTTT. Translation gives CASSLEGTGEAFF. The genes are TRBV6-5 and TRBJ1-1, with 9 bases matching TRBD1. Germline V lookup: CDR1 MNHEY, CDR2 SVGAGI. J lost 8 bases, V lost 4 bases, and 5 bases had no gene match. This CDR3 has 13 amino acids.

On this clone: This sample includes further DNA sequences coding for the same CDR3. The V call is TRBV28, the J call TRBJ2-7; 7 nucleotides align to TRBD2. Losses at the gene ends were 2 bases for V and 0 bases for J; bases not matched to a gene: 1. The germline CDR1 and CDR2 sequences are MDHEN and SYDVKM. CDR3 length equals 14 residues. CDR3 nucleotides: TGTGCCAGCAGTTTAGGCGGGAGCTCCTACGAGCAGTACTTC. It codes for CASSLGGSSYEQYF.

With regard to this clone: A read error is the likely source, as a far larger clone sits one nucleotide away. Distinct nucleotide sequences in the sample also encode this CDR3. CDR3 sequence: CASSFWGGSPDTQYF. As DNA, the CDR3 is TGTGCCAGCAGCTTTTGGGGGGGTTCTCCAGACACGCAGTATTTT. The rearrangement links TRBV11-2 to TRBJ2-3, with 7 bases fitting TRBD2. Germline CDR1 reads SGHAT; CDR2 reads FQNNGV. CDR3 size: 15 residues.

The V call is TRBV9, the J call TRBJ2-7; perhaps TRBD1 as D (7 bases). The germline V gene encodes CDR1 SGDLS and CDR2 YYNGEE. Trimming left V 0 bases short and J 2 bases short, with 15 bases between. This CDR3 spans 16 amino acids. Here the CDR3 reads CASSVDLGGTAYEQYF. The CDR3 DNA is TGTGCCAGCAGCGTAGATCTAGGGGGGACAGCCTACGAGCAGTACTTC.

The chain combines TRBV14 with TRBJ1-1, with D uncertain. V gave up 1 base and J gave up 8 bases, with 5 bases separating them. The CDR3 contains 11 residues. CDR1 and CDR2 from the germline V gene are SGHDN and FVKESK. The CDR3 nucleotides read TGTGCCAGCAGCCAAGGTTTGGAAGCTTTCTTT. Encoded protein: CASSQGLEAFF.

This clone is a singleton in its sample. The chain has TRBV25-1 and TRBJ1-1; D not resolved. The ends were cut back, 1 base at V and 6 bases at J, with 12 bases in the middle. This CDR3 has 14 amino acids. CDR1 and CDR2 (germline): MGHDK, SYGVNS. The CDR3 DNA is TGTGCCAGCAGTGAATCAGTGCTGAGTTCTGAAGCTTTCTTT. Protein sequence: CASSESVLSSEAFF.

The CDR3 region is CASSQGLAGGGSSYEQYF. CDR3 sequence (DNA): TGCGCCAGCAGCCAAGGTCTAGCGGGGGGGGGAAGCTCCTACGAGCAGTACTTC. The chain is built from TRBV4-3 and TRBJ2-7, with 12 positions matching TRBD2. The germline gives CDR1 LGHNA, CDR2 YSLEER. The CDR3 sequence is 18 residues long. Trimming took 1 base from V and 0 from J; bases not matched to a gene: 7.

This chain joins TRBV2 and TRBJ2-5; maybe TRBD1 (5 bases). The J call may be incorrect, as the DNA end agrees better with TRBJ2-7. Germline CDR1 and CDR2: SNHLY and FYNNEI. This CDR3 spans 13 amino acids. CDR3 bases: TGTGCCAGTCTAGGGGCCCCTAGCTACGAGCAGTACTTC. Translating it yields CASLGAPSYEQYF.

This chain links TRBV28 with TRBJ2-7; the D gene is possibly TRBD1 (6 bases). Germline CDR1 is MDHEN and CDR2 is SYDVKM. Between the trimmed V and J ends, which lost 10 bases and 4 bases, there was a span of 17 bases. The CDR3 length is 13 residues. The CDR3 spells CATTMTGAYEQYF. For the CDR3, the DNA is TGTGCCACTACGATGACAGGCGCGTACGAGCAGTACTTC.

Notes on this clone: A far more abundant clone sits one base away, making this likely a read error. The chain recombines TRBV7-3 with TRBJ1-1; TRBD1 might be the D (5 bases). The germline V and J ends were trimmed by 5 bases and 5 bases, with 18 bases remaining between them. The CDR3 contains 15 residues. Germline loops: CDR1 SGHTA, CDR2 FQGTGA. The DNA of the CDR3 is TGTGCCAGCAGCCTAAATCGGGCAGGGTTAACTGAAGCTTTCTTT. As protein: CASSLNRAGLTEAFF.

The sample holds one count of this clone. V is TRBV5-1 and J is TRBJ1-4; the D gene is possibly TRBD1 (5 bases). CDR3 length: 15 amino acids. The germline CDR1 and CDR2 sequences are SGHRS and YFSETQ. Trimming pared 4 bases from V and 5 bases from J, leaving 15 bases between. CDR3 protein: CASSATLGRNEKLFF. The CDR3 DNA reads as TGCGCCAGCAGCGCCACCCTGGGACGGAATGAAAAACTGTTTTTT.

DNA for the CDR3: TGTGCCAGCAGTTCGTACAGGGGGGGCTCCTACAATGAGCAGTTCTTC. Translation gives CASSSYRGGSYNEQFF. The rearrangement links TRBV27 to TRBJ2-1; the D gene is possibly TRBD1 (8 bases). Trimming cost V 4 bases and J 0 bases, with 13 bases left between them. Germline CDR1 reads MNHEY; CDR2 reads SMNVEV (reference sequence). CDR3 length: 16 amino acids.

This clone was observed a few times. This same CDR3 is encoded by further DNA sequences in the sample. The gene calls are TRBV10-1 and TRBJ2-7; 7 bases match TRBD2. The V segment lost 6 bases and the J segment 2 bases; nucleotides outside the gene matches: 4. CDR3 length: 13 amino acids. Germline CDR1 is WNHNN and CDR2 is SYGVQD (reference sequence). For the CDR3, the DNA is TGCGCCAGCAGCCCTAGCGGTACCTACGAGCAGTACTTC. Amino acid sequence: CASSPSGTYEQYF.

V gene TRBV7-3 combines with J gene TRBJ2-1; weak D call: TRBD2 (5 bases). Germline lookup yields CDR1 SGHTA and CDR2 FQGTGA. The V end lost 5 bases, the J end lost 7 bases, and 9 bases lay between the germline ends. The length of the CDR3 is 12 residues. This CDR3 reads CASSNGGNEQFF. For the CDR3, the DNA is TGTGCCAGCAGCAATGGCGGGAATGAGCAGTTCTTC.

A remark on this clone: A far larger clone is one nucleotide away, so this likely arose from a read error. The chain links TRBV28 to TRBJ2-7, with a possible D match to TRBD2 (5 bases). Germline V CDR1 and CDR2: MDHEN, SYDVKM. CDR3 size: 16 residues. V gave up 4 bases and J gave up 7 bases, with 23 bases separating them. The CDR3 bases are TGTGCCAGCAGTTACCCTCACGGAGGTTCCTACAATGAGCAGTACTTC. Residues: CASSYPHGGSYNEQYF.

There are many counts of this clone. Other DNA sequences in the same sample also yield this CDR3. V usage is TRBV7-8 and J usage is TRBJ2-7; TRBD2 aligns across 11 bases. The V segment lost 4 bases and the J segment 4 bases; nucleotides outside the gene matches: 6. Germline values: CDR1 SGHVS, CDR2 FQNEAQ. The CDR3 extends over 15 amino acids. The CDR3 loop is CASSSRRLAGYEQYF. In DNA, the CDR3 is TGTGCCAGCAGCTCCCGGAGACTAGCGGGATACGAGCAGTACTTC.